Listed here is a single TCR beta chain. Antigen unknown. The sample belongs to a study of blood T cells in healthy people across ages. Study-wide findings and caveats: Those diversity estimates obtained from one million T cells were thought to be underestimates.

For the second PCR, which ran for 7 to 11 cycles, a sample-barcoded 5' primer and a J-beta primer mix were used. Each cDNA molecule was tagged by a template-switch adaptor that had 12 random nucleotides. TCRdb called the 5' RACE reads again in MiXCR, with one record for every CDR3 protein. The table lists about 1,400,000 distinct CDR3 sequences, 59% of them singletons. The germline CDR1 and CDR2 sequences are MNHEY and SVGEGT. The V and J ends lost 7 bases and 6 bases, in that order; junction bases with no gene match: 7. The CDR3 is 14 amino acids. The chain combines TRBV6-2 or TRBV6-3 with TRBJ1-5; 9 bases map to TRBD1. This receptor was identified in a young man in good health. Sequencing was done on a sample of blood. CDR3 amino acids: CASKNPDRGQPQHF. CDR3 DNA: TGTGCCAGCAAGAACCCGGACAGGGGTCAGCCCCAGCATTTT.